Listed below are T cell receptor beta chains from one sample, sequenced in a study of T cell responses to AZD1222 COVID-19 vaccine. Profiled with immunoSEQ multiplex PCR; TCRdb holds only in-frame clones, not every one. The table has 84,000 or so clones, 80% to 90% seen once. This specimen consisted of peripheral blood, obtained on day 0 of AZD1222 vaccination. Every receptor here comes from an adult in good health. CDR3s include the opening cysteine and the closing phenylalanine or tryptophan. Each record gives: J gene, V gene, D gene, clone size, CDR3 protein, CDR3 DNA. D genes are given only for firm matches. The size entry is marked missing in some rows and otherwise reads once, few, many or a size class.

j_call: TRBJ2-2; v_call: TRBV28; d_call: -; clone_size: -; cdr3_aa: CASSLVWGNTGELFF; cdr3_nt: TGTGCCAGCAGTTTAGTCTGGGGGAACACCGGGGAGCTGTTTTTT
j_call: TRBJ2-7; v_call: TRBV5-1; d_call: -; clone_size: -; cdr3_aa: CASSESYSNEQYF; cdr3_nt: TGCGCCAGCAGCGAAAGCTATAGTAACGAGCAGTACTTC
j_call: TRBJ1-6; v_call: TRBV5-1; d_call: TRBD1; clone_size: once; cdr3_aa: CASSSRQGIGNSPLHF; cdr3_nt: TGCGCCAGCAGCTCCCGACAGGGGATCGGTAATTCACCCCTCCACTTT
j_call: TRBJ1-5; v_call: TRBV6-5; d_call: -; clone_size: -; cdr3_aa: CASSYSSQLNQPQHF; cdr3_nt: TGTGCCAGCAGTTACTCCTCCCAGTTAAATCAGCCCCAGCATTTT
j_call: TRBJ2-7; v_call: TRBV6-1; d_call: -; clone_size: -; cdr3_aa: CASSDLGRVVNEQYF; cdr3_nt: TGTGCCAGCAGTGATTTGGGCAGGGTGGTCAACGAGCAGTACTTC
j_call: TRBJ1-2; v_call: TRBV10-3; d_call: -; clone_size: -; cdr3_aa: CAISGDQTYGYTF; cdr3_nt: TGTGCCATCAGTGGAGACCAGACCTATGGCTACACCTTC
j_call: TRBJ2-7; v_call: TRBV4-1; d_call: -; clone_size: -; cdr3_aa: CASSQTILGTYEQYF; cdr3_nt: TGCGCCAGCAGCCAAACCATTTTGGGCACCTACGAGCAGTACTTC
j_call: TRBJ1-1; v_call: TRBV18; d_call: TRBD1; clone_size: -; cdr3_aa: CASSPPGDRVTEAFF; cdr3_nt: TGTGCCAGCTCACCGCCGGGAGACAGGGTCACTGAAGCTTTCTTT
j_call: TRBJ2-5; v_call: TRBV7-2; d_call: -; clone_size: -; cdr3_aa: CASSLWTMETQYF; cdr3_nt: TGTGCCAGCAGCTTATGGACCATGGAGACCCAGTACTTC
j_call: TRBJ2-1; v_call: TRBV7-2; d_call: TRBD1; clone_size: -; cdr3_aa: CASARTGGNEQFF; cdr3_nt: TGTGCCAGCGCACGTACAGGGGGCAATGAGCAGTTCTTC
j_call: TRBJ2-2; v_call: TRBV6-4; d_call: TRBD1; clone_size: -; cdr3_aa: CASAGQGTGELFF; cdr3_nt: TGTGCCAGCGCGGGACAGGGGACCGGGGAGCTGTTTTTT
j_call: TRBJ1-5; v_call: TRBV28; d_call: -; clone_size: -; cdr3_aa: CAIGWGADSNQPQHF; cdr3_nt: TGTGCCATCGGGTGGGGGGCAGATAGCAATCAGCCCCAGCATTTT
j_call: TRBJ2-3; v_call: TRBV18; d_call: -; clone_size: -; cdr3_aa: CASSPPNQGGSTQYF; cdr3_nt: TGTGCCAGCTCACCACCGAACCAGGGAGGCAGTACGCAGTATTTT
j_call: TRBJ2-7; v_call: TRBV6-5; d_call: -; clone_size: -; cdr3_aa: CASRTPTPGAGQYF; cdr3_nt: TGTGCCAGCAGAACACCTACCCCAGGGGCCGGGCAGTACTTC
j_call: TRBJ2-7; v_call: TRBV19; d_call: TRBD2; clone_size: -; cdr3_aa: CASSIFAGVGEQYF; cdr3_nt: TGTGCCAGTAGTATATTTGCGGGAGTGGGCGAGCAGTACTTC
j_call: TRBJ1-1; v_call: TRBV7-3; d_call: -; clone_size: -; cdr3_aa: CASSLTGLNTEAFF; cdr3_nt: TGTGCCAGCAGCCTAACAGGACTTAACACTGAAGCTTTCTTT
j_call: TRBJ2-6; v_call: TRBV4-3; d_call: TRBD1; clone_size: -; cdr3_aa: CASSRTGSSGANVLTF; cdr3_nt: TGCGCCAGCAGCCGGACAGGTTCCTCTGGGGCCAACGTCCTGACTTTC
j_call: TRBJ1-5; v_call: TRBV16; d_call: TRBD1; clone_size: -; cdr3_aa: CASSHSGQASNQPQHF; cdr3_nt: TGTGCCAGCAGCCACTCGGGACAGGCAAGCAATCAGCCCCAGCATTTT
j_call: TRBJ2-3; v_call: TRBV18; d_call: -; clone_size: -; cdr3_aa: CASSPPRGTDTQYF; cdr3_nt: TGTGCCAGCTCACCACCACGGGGCACAGATACGCAGTATTTT
j_call: TRBJ2-1; v_call: TRBV10-1; d_call: TRBD2; clone_size: -; cdr3_aa: CASSFLAGDEQFF; cdr3_nt: TGCGCCAGCAGTTTTCTAGCGGGAGATGAGCAGTTCTTC
j_call: TRBJ2-1; v_call: TRBV6-2/TRBV6-3; d_call: TRBD2; clone_size: -; cdr3_aa: CASSGSGRYNEQFF; cdr3_nt: TGTGCCAGCAGCGGTAGCGGGAGGTACAATGAGCAGTTCTTC
j_call: TRBJ2-7; v_call: TRBV18; d_call: -; clone_size: -; cdr3_aa: CASSPIILRDSYEQYF; cdr3_nt: TGTGCCAGCTCACCCATCATCCTTAGGGATTCCTACGAGCAGTACTTC
j_call: TRBJ2-7; v_call: TRBV3-1/TRBV3-2; d_call: -; clone_size: -; cdr3_aa: CASSQGYGYEQYF; cdr3_nt: TGTGCCAGCAGCCAAGGGTACGGGTACGAGCAGTACTTC
j_call: TRBJ1-5; v_call: TRBV7-2; d_call: -; clone_size: -; cdr3_aa: CASSLDRGQPQHF; cdr3_nt: TGTGCCAGCAGCTTGGACAGAGGGCAGCCCCAGCATTTT
j_call: TRBJ2-1; v_call: TRBV6-5; d_call: TRBD2; clone_size: -; cdr3_aa: CASSYSTSGFSNEQFF; cdr3_nt: TGTGCCAGCAGTTACTCGACTAGCGGGTTTTCAAATGAGCAGTTCTTC
j_call: TRBJ2-3; v_call: TRBV2; d_call: TRBD2; clone_size: -; cdr3_aa: CASSAASGRTDTQYF; cdr3_nt: TGTGCCAGCAGCGCAGCTAGCGGGAGAACAGATACGCAGTATTTT
j_call: TRBJ2-2; v_call: TRBV7-8; d_call: TRBD2; clone_size: -; cdr3_aa: CASSLGTRATGELFF; cdr3_nt: TGTGCCAGCAGCTTAGGGACTAGAGCGACCGGGGAGCTGTTTTTT
j_call: TRBJ2-7; v_call: TRBV6-5; d_call: -; clone_size: -; cdr3_aa: CASSSFNLRGQYF; cdr3_nt: TGTGCCAGCAGTTCCTTTAACCTCCGCGGGCAGTACTTC
j_call: TRBJ2-7; v_call: TRBV29-1; d_call: TRBD1; clone_size: -; cdr3_aa: CSSVGQGTQQYF; cdr3_nt: TGCAGCTCCGTGGGACAGGGTACGCAGCAGTACTTC
j_call: TRBJ1-2; v_call: TRBV20-1; d_call: -; clone_size: -; cdr3_aa: CSPRGDGYTF; cdr3_nt: TGCAGTCCCCGGGGGGATGGCTACACCTTC
j_call: TRBJ2-7; v_call: TRBV28; d_call: TRBD1; clone_size: -; cdr3_aa: CASSPTGALSYEQYF; cdr3_nt: TGTGCCAGCAGTCCTACAGGGGCTCTCTCCTACGAGCAGTACTTC
j_call: TRBJ2-5; v_call: TRBV5-6; d_call: -; clone_size: -; cdr3_aa: CASSFPGETQYF; cdr3_nt: TGTGCCAGCAGCTTTCCAGGGGAGACCCAGTACTTC
j_call: TRBJ1-5; v_call: TRBV5-1; d_call: -; clone_size: -; cdr3_aa: CASSWVGGIGQPQHF; cdr3_nt: TGCGCCAGCAGCTGGGTGGGAGGCATCGGCCAGCCCCAGCATTTT
j_call: TRBJ2-4; v_call: TRBV19; d_call: -; clone_size: -; cdr3_aa: CASSIWTNLAKNIQYF; cdr3_nt: TGTGCCAGTAGTATATGGACGAATCTAGCCAAAAACATTCAGTACTTC
j_call: TRBJ2-7; v_call: TRBV7-3; d_call: TRBD2; clone_size: -; cdr3_aa: CASSWTSGQEQYF; cdr3_nt: TGTGCCAGCAGCTGGACTAGCGGGCAGGAGCAGTACTTC
j_call: TRBJ2-1; v_call: TRBV6-2/TRBV6-3; d_call: TRBD1; clone_size: -; cdr3_aa: CASSYSLVGTGPYNEQFF; cdr3_nt: TGTGCCAGCAGTTACTCATTAGTAGGGACAGGGCCCTACAATGAGCAGTTCTTC
j_call: TRBJ1-1; v_call: TRBV10-3; d_call: -; clone_size: few; cdr3_aa: CAISDGDYTEAFF; cdr3_nt: TGTGCCATCAGTGATGGGGATTATACTGAAGCTTTCTTT
j_call: TRBJ2-7; v_call: TRBV30; d_call: TRBD1; clone_size: -; cdr3_aa: CAWSGTGYYEQYF; cdr3_nt: TGTGCCTGGTCCGGGACAGGTTATTACGAGCAGTACTTC
j_call: TRBJ2-7; v_call: TRBV19; d_call: TRBD2; clone_size: -; cdr3_aa: CASRTSGSLKQYF; cdr3_nt: TGTGCCAGTAGGACTAGCGGGAGTTTGAAGCAGTACTTC
j_call: TRBJ1-3; v_call: TRBV5-1; d_call: -; clone_size: once; cdr3_aa: CASSWGSTSGNTIYF; cdr3_nt: TGCGCCAGCAGCTGGGGGTCTACCTCTGGAAACACCATATATTTT
j_call: TRBJ2-2; v_call: TRBV19; d_call: TRBD1; clone_size: -; cdr3_aa: CASSMGQLNTGELFF; cdr3_nt: TGTGCCAGTAGTATGGGACAGCTGAACACCGGGGAGCTGTTTTTT
j_call: TRBJ2-1; v_call: TRBV11-2; d_call: -; clone_size: -; cdr3_aa: CASSTTASSYNEQFF; cdr3_nt: TGTGCCAGCAGCACGACGGCGAGCTCCTACAATGAGCAGTTCTTC
j_call: TRBJ2-7; v_call: TRBV5-1; d_call: TRBD1; clone_size: -; cdr3_aa: CASSPGQGGHEQYF; cdr3_nt: TGCGCCAGCAGCCCCGGACAGGGGGGCCACGAGCAGTACTTC